Listed below are T cell receptor beta chains from one sample, sequenced in a study of T-cell reconstitution after alpha-beta-depleted transplantation in children. TCRdb called the PCR reads again in MiXCR, with one record for every CDR3 protein. In the table there are 500,000 to 750,000 distinct CDR3 sequences, over 20% of which are singletons. Specimen: PBMCs, collected before TCRalphabeta/CD19-depleted stem cell transplant. These receptors all stem from a boy under two years old with Wiskott-Aldrich syndrome, due to receive a stem cell transplant. Both conserved end residues are part of each CDR3. Each record gives: D gene, V gene, J gene, clone size, CDR3 DNA, CDR3 protein. D genes are given only for firm matches. The size of a clone is reported for some rows only, either as once, few or many, or as a class for expanded clones.

>TRBD2|TRBV5-1|TRBJ2-1|.
TGCGCCAGCAGCTTGACCAGCGGGACTCCACAGTTCTTC
CASSLTSGTPQFF
>.|TRBV15|TRBJ2-2|.
TGTGCCACCAGCAGAGAGGGGGGAAGGGAGCTGTTTTTT
CATSREGGRELFF
>TRBD1|TRBV12-3/TRBV12-4|TRBJ2-5|.
TGTGCCAGCAGTTTTGTAGGGGGCGGGGAGACCCAGTACTTC
CASSFVGGGETQYF
>TRBD2|TRBV9|TRBJ2-1|.
TGTGCCAGCAGTAGGGGCGGGTCCCTAGCGGGAGTCTCGGGCTCCTACAATGAGCAGTTCTTC
CASSRGGSLAGVSGSYNEQFF
>TRBD2|TRBV20-1|TRBJ2-5|.
TGCAGTGCTACCCCCCTAGCGGGAGGTGAGACCCAGTACTTC
CSATPLAGGETQYF
>TRBD1|TRBV3-1|TRBJ2-2|few
TGTGCCAGCAGCCCATCCGACAGGGGGCTCACCGGGGAGCTGTTTTTT
CASSPSDRGLTGELFF
>.|TRBV13|TRBJ2-5|few
TGTGCCAGCAGCCGACACCGACAAGAGACCCAGTACTTC
CASSRHRQETQYF
>TRBD2|TRBV10-3|TRBJ2-1|.
TGTGCCATCAGTCTAGCGGTGAGCTCCTACAATGAGCAGTTCTTC
CAISLAVSSYNEQFF
>.|TRBV12-3/TRBV12-4|TRBJ1-2|.
TGTGCCAGCAGTTTGTGGCAGTGGGGCTATGGCTACACCTTC
CASSLWQWGYGYTF
>TRBD2|TRBV20-1|TRBJ2-5|.
TGCAGTGCTAGAAAGACTAGCGGAACACAAGAGACCCAGTACTTC
CSARKTSGTQETQYF
>.|TRBV5-1|TRBJ1-2|.
TGCGCCAGCAGCGCCCGGTGGGGGAACCTTAGGGATGGCTACACCTTC
CASSARWGNLRDGYTF
>.|TRBV4-1|TRBJ2-5|once
TGCGCCAGCAGCCAAGATTCCTCCGGACGGAAAGAGACCCAGTACTTC
CASSQDSSGRKETQYF
>TRBD2|TRBV7-3|TRBJ2-3|.
TGTGCCAGCGGGAAAAACGGGAGGGCCTTGGCAGATACGCAGTATTTT
CASGKNGRALADTQYF
>TRBD1|TRBV24-1|TRBJ2-7|few
TGTGCCACCAGTGATAGGGACAGGGACTACGAGCAGTACTTC
CATSDRDRDYEQYF
>.|TRBV5-1|TRBJ2-7|.
TGCGCCAGCAGCTTCTTCTTCCCTCCAAAAGTGGGTACCTACGAGCAGTACTTC
CASSFFFPPKVGTYEQYF
>TRBD1|TRBV12-3/TRBV12-4|TRBJ1-1|few
TGTGCCAGCAGCACTACAGGGGGAACTGAAGCTTTCTTT
CASSTTGGTEAFF
>TRBD1|TRBV12-3/TRBV12-4|TRBJ2-2|few
TGTGCCAGCAGTTTGGGGACAGGGGACACCGGGGAGCTGTTTTTT
CASSLGTGDTGELFF
>.|TRBV7-2|TRBJ2-5|.
TGTGCCAGCAGAGCAGGGCCATACCAAGAGACCCAGTACTTC
CASRAGPYQETQYF
>.|TRBV19|TRBJ2-2|few
TGTGCCAGTAGTATAGTAAGCGGATCCGGGGAGCTGTTTTTT
CASSIVSGSGELFF
>TRBD2|TRBV10-3|TRBJ2-7|.
TGTGCCATCAGGGGGGGGGAGGGCTACGAGCAGTACTTC
CAIRGGEGYEQYF
>TRBD2|TRBV29-1|TRBJ2-1|.
TGCAGCGTCCCCGGGCTAGCGGGAGGGCCGGGGAATGAGCAGTTCTTC
CSVPGLAGGPGNEQFF
>TRBD2|TRBV10-3|TRBJ2-1|few
TGTGCCATCAGTGCGGTTGGGACTAGCGGGATATATAAGCAGTTCTTC
CAISAVGTSGIYKQFF
>TRBD2|TRBV5-1|TRBJ2-7|.
TGCGCCAGCAGCTTGGCGGCGGGAGATCGGGACGAGCAGTACTTC
CASSLAAGDRDEQYF
>.|TRBV11-2|TRBJ2-1|few
TGTGCCAGCAGCTGCTGCTGGGCCGTAATTTACAATGAGCAGTTCTTC
CASSCCWAVIYNEQFF
>TRBD2|TRBV5-1|TRBJ2-7|few
TGCGCCAGCAGCTTGGGCCAAGCGGGGACTAACTACGAGCAGTACTTC
CASSLGQAGTNYEQYF
>.|TRBV3-1|TRBJ2-7|.
TGTGCCAGCAGCCAAATCCCCTTCTACGAGCAGTACTTC
CASSQIPFYEQYF
>TRBD1|TRBV5-1|TRBJ2-1|few
TGCGCCAGCAGCGCGAGACAGGGGATCAATGAGCAGTTCTTC
CASSARQGINEQFF
>TRBD2|TRBV4-2|TRBJ2-1|.
TGTGCCAGCAGCCGATTAATGACTAGCGGGTTCTACAATGAGCAGTTCTTC
CASSRLMTSGFYNEQFF
>TRBD1|TRBV3-1|TRBJ2-1|.
TGTGCCAGCAGACTCCTAGGACAGGGGTACAATGAGCAGTTCTTC
CASRLLGQGYNEQFF
>TRBD1|TRBV20-1|TRBJ1-2|few
TGCAGTGCTAGAGTTACAGGGGCGGACTTCTATGGCTACACCTTC
CSARVTGADFYGYTF
>.|TRBV20-1|TRBJ1-3|.
TGCAGTGCTAGAGACGGTGGGGGCTACCCCTCTGGAAACACCATATATTTT
CSARDGGGYPSGNTIYF
>.|TRBV5-1|TRBJ2-7|few
TGCGCCAGCAGCTTGGATGGATACTACGAGCAGTACTTC
CASSLDGYYEQYF
>.|TRBV7-9|TRBJ1-4|few
TGTGCCAGCAGCTCCCGAAGACAGTCTAATGAAAAACTGTTTTTT
CASSSRRQSNEKLFF
>TRBD2|TRBV6-5|TRBJ2-2|few
TGTGCCAGCAGTTACCGAACTAGCGGGGGGCGCGGCGGGGAGCTGTTTTTT
CASSYRTSGGRGGELFF
>.|TRBV28|TRBJ2-7|.
TGTGCCAGCAGGGGGCTGCGGACAGACAAGAGGTACGAGCAGTACTTC
CASRGLRTDKRYEQYF
>.|TRBV30|TRBJ2-1|.
TGTGCCTGGATAGCAGGGACCTACAATGAGCAGTTCTTC
CAWIAGTYNEQFF
>.|TRBV5-1|TRBJ2-7|few
TGCGCCAGCAGCTTGGCATCCAGGGGTGGACCCGAGCAGTACTTC
CASSLASRGGPEQYF
>TRBD1|TRBV20-1|TRBJ2-3|few
TGCAGTGCTAGATCGGACAGGGGGTTAAGCACAGATACGCAGTATTTT
CSARSDRGLSTDTQYF
>.|TRBV20-1|TRBJ1-1|few
TGCAGTGCTAGCCCTTTAGGCACTGAAGCTTTCTTT
CSASPLGTEAFF
>.|TRBV29-1|TRBJ2-7|.
TGCAGCGTTGAAGGTCTGAACTACGAGCAGTACTTC
CSVEGLNYEQYF
>.|TRBV5-1|TRBJ2-2|.
TGCGCCAGCAGCTTCATTTACACCGGGGAGCTGTTTTTT
CASSFIYTGELFF
>.|TRBV12-3/TRBV12-4|TRBJ1-3|few
TGTGCCAGCACGTTAGCCTCTGGAAACACCATATATTTT
CASTLASGNTIYF
>.|TRBV2|TRBJ2-3|few
TGTGCCAGCAGTGGACGACAGACGACTAGCACAGATACGCAGTATTTT
CASSGRQTTSTDTQYF
>.|TRBV4-1|TRBJ2-2|few
TGCGCCAGCAGCCAAGAAGGGAACGGGGAGCTGTTTTTT
CASSQEGNGELFF
>.|TRBV12-3/TRBV12-4|TRBJ2-1|.
TGTGCCAGCAGTAGCCAGGGAGGGCCTCCTCAGGGGGAGCAGTTCTTC
CASSSQGGPPQGEQFF
>TRBD2|TRBV2|TRBJ2-1|.
TGTGCCAGCAGTTCCCACTTCGGTGCGGGAGCTCGGAATGAGCAGTTCTTC
CASSSHFGAGARNEQFF
>.|TRBV5-1|TRBJ2-1|.
TGCGCCAGCAGCTTGGGCGAAGGTGAAGGTGAGCAGTTCTTC
CASSLGEGEGEQFF
>.|TRBV20-1|TRBJ2-1|.
TGCAGTGCTAGGGCTTTACTTCTCTCCTACAATGAGCAGTTCTTC
CSARALLLSYNEQFF
>TRBD1|TRBV25-1|TRBJ1-1|.
TGTGCCAGCAGTATCCGGGACAGGGGGAAAACTGAAGCTTTCTTT
CASSIRDRGKTEAFF
>.|TRBV28|TRBJ1-5|.
TGTGCCAGCAGTTTAGCCGTTAGCAATCAGCCCCAGCATTTT
CASSLAVSNQPQHF